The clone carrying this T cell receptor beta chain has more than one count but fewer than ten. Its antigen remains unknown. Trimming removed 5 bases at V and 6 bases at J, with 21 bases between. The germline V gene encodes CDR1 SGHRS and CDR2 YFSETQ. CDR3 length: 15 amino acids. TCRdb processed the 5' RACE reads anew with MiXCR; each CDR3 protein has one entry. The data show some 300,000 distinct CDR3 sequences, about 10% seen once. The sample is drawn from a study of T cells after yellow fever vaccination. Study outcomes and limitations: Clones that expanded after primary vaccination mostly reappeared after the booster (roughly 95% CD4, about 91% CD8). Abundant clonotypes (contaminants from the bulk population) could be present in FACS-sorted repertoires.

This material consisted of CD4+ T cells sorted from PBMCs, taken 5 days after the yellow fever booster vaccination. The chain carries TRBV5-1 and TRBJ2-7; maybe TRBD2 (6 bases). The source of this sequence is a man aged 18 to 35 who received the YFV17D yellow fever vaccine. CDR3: CASSPTGTGIAEQYV. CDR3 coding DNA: TGCGCCAGCAGTCCGACCGGGACTGGAATAGCCGAGCAGTACGTC.